This TCR beta chain appears in the sequencing data of a study of blood T cell repertoires in COVID-19. Across the whole study: T cells, B-cell-depleted T cells, or PBMCs supplied cDNA or gDNA.

Per the study methods: The authors estimated nucleated cell counts from reference gene primer amplification. Sequencing used immunoSEQ multiplex PCR; TCRdb keeps in-frame clones, though not all of them. V and J calls and clone size are copied from that table; D and trimming were computed from the DNA. The data contain tens of thousands of clones, 60% to 85% of them singletons. There are 13 residues in the CDR3. CDR1 and CDR2 from the germline V gene are SGHAT and FQNNGV. V dropped 1 base and J dropped 5 bases, with 6 bases sitting between them. The sequence came from a man between 60 and 75 years old with acute or convalescent COVID-19. Sequenced input: peripheral blood. The chain links TRBV11-2 to TRBJ2-1; D gene ambiguous. In DNA form, the CDR3 reads TGTGCCAGCAGCTTAGTTGCGGACAATGAGCAGTTCTTC. It encodes CASSLVADNEQFF.